The present T cell receptor beta chain was sequenced within a study of graft-versus-host responses after intestinal transplantation. Study-level findings and limits: Individuals who had graft-donor T cell macrochimerism had allografts that showed high graft-versus-host to host-versus-graft clonal ratios.

CFSE-labeled responder cells (roughly 200,000) were plated with roughly 200,000 irradiated, violet-dye-labeled stimulator cells. Responder CD3+CD4+ and CD3+CD8+ cells that were proliferating and CFSE-low were sorted after the reaction. CDR1 GTSNPN and CDR2 SVGIG come from the germline V gene (reference sequence). This CDR3 has 13 residues. V was shortened by 0 bases and J by 7 bases, with 13 bases between the two germline ends. Sequencing was performed with immunoSEQ multiplex PCR; in TCRdb, only in-frame clones are kept and a portion is missing. The sample lists 20,000 to 25,000 clones; 40% to 45% were seen once.

This TCR derives from a human patient who received an intestinal transplant. The rearrangement links TRBV30 to TRBJ2-7; D not resolved. Sequences were derived from alloreactive CD8+ T cells from a mixed lymphocyte reaction culture, sampled before intestinal transplant. As to subset: CFSE-low proliferating T cells sorted from roughly six-day pre-transplant mixed lymphocyte reaction (GvH or HvG direction). CDR3 in DNA: TGTGCCTGGAGTGTACCACCGCTAGGGGAGCAGTACTTC. Its translation: CAWSVPPLGEQYF.